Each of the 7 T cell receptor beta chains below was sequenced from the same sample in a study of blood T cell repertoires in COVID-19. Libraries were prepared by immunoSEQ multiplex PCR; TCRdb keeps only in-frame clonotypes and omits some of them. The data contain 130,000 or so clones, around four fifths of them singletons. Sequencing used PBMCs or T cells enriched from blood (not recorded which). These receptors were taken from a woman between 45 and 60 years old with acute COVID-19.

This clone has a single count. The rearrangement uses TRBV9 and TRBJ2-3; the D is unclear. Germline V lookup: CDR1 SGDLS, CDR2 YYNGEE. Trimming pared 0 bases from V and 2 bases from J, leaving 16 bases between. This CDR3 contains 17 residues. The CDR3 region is CASSVETDRTNTDTQYF. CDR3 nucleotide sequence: TGTGCCAGCAGCGTAGAGACCGACCGAACTAACACAGATACGCAGTATTTT.

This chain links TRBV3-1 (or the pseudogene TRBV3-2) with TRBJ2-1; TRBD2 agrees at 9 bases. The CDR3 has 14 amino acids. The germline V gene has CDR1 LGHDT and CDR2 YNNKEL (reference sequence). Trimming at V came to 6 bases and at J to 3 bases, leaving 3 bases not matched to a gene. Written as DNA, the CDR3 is TGTGCCAGCAGTCAGACTAGCGGCTACAATGAGCAGTTCTTC. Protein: CASSQTSGYNEQFF.

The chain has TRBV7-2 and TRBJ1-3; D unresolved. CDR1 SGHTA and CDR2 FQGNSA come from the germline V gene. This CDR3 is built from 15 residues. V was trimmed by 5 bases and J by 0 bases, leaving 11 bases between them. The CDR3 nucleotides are TGTGCCAGCAGCCCGGTTGCCTTCTCTGGAAACACCATATATTTT. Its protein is CASSPVAFSGNTIYF.

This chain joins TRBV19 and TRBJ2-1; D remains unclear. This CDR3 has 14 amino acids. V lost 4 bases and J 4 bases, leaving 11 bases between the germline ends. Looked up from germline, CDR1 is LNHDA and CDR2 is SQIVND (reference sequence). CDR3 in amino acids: CASSNQAVYNEQFF. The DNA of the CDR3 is TGTGCCAGTAGTAACCAGGCTGTTTACAATGAGCAGTTCTTC.

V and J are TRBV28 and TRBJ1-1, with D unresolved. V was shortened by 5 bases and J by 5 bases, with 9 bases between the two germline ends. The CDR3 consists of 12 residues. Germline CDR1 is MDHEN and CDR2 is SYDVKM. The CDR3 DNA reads TGTGCCAGCAGTCCGGGAAGAACTGAAGCTTTCTTT. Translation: CASSPGRTEAFF.

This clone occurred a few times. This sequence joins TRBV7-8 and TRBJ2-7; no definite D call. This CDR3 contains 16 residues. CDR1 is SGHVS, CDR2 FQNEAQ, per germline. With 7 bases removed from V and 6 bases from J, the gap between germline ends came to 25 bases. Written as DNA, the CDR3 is TGTGCCAGCACCCCACCCCTCCGACATTCCACCCGCGAGCAGTACTTC. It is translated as CASTPPLRHSTREQYF.

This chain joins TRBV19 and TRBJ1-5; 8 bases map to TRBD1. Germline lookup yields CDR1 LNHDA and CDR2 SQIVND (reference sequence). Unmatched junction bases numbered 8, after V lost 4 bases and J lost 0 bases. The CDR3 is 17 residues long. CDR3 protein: CASSRQGADYSNQPQHF. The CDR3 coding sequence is TGTGCCAGTAGTAGGCAGGGGGCCGACTATAGCAATCAGCCCCAGCATTTT.